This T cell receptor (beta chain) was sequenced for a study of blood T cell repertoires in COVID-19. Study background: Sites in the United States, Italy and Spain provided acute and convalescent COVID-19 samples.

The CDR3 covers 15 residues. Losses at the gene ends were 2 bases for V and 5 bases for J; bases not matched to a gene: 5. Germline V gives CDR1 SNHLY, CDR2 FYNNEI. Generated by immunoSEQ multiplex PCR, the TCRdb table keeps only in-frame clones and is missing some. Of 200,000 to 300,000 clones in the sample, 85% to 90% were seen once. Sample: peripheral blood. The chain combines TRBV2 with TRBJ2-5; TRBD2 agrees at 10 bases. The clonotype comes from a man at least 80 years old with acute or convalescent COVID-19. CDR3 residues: CASSELAGVAETQYF. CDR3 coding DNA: TGTGCCAGCAGTGAACTAGCGGGAGTAGCTGAGACCCAGTACTTC.